These T cell receptor beta chains were read from a single sample in a study of circulating and synovial CD4+ cells in juvenile arthritis. Using immunoSEQ multiplex PCR, the repertoire was profiled, and TCRdb retains in-frame clones only, with some absent. The sample has tens of thousands of clones, about 95% seen once. Sequenced material: CD4+ T cells from blood. The receptors were gathered from a human donor with juvenile idiopathic arthritis. Both conserved end residues are part of each CDR3. The D gene is left open where the match is weak.

>TRBJ2-1|TRBV5-6|-
TGTGCCAGCAGACGACTCGGGAGTCTGGGGAATGAGCAGTTCTTC
CASRRLGSLGNEQFF
>TRBJ2-7|TRBV10-3|TRBD1
TGTGCCATTCTAGACAGGGGGCTAAACGAGCAGTACTTC
CAILDRGLNEQYF
>TRBJ2-1|TRBV9|TRBD2
TGTGCCAGCAGCCTCTTCACGGGGGGCAATGAGCAGTTCTTC
CASSLFTGGNEQFF
>TRBJ2-1|TRBV5-4|TRBD1
TGTGCCAGCAGCTCGTCAGGGGGCACCTACAATGAGCAGTTCTTC
CASSSSGGTYNEQFF
>TRBJ2-7|TRBV6-6|TRBD1
TGTGCCAGCAGCCTGGACAGGGGCTACGAGCAGTACTTC
CASSLDRGYEQYF
>TRBJ1-1|TRBV14|TRBD1
TGTGCCAGCAGCCATGGGAGACAGGGAAACGCTTTCTTT
CASSHGRQGNAFF
>TRBJ2-2|TRBV5-8|TRBD1
TGTGCCAGCAGGACCTTACAGGGGGCGTTCACCGGGGAGCTGTTTTTT
CASRTLQGAFTGELFF
>TRBJ1-2|TRBV28|TRBD1
TGTGCCAGCAGGGCCCCGTCGACAGGGGGGCACTACACCTTC
CASRAPSTGGHYTF
>TRBJ1-2|TRBV7-9|-
TGTGCCAGCAGCTTAGAGTATTCAGGGGATGGCTACACCTTC
CASSLEYSGDGYTF
>TRBJ2-5|TRBV7-9|TRBD2
TGTGCCAGCAGCTTACGCCTAGCGGGGGGCTTGAGGCAAGAGACCCAGTACTTC
CASSLRLAGGLRQETQYF
>TRBJ2-3|TRBV5-4|-
TGTGCCAGCAGCTACGGGACAGATACGCAGTATTTT
CASSYGTDTQYF
>TRBJ2-6|TRBV10-3|-
TGTGCCATTATCCGGGACTCTAGCTCTGGGGCCAACGTCCTGACTTTC
CAIIRDSSSGANVLTF